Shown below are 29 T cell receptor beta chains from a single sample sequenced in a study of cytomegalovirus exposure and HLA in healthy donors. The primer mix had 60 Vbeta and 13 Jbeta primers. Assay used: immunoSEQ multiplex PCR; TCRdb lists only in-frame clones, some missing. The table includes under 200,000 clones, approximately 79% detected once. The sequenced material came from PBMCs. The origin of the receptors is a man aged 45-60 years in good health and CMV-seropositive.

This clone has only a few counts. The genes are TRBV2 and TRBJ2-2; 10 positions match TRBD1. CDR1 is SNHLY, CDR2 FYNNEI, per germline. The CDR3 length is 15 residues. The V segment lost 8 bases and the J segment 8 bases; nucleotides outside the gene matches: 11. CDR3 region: CASYIGDRGVGELFF. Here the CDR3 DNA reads TGTGCCAGCTATATAGGGGACAGGGGCGTTGGGGAGCTGTTTTTT.

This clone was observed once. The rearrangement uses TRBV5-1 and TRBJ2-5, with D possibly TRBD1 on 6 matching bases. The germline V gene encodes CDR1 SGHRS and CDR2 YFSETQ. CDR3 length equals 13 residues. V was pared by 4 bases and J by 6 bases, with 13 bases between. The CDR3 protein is CASSGTLGKTQYF. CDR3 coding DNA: TGCGCCAGCAGCGGGACATTAGGAAAGACCCAGTACTTC. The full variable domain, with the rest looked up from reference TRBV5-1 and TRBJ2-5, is KAGVTQTPRYLIKTRGQQVTLSCSPISGHRSVSWYQQTPGQGLQFLFEYFSETQRNKGNFPGRFSGRQFSNSRSEMNVSTLELGDSALYLCASSGTLGKTQYFGPGTRLLVL.

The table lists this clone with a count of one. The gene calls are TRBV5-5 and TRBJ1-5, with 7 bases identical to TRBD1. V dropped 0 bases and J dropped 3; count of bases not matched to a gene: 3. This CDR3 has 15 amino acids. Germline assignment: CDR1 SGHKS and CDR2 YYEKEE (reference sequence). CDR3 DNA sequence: TGTGCCAGCAGCTTGGGCACAGGGGTCAATCAGCCCCAGCATTTT. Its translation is CASSLGTGVNQPQHF.

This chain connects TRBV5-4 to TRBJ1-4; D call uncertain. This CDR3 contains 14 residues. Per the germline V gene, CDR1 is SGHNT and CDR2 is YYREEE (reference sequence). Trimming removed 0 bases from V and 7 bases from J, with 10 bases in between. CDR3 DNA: TGTGCCAGCAGCTTGGGGCTAGATCCTGAAAAACTGTTTTTT. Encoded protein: CASSLGLDPEKLFF.

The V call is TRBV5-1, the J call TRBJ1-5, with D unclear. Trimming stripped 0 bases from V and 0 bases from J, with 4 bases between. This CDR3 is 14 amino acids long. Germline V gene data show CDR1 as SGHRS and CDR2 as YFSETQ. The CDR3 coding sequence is TGCGCCAGCAGCTTGGGAGGTAGCAATCAGCCCCAGCATTTT. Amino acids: CASSLGGSNQPQHF.

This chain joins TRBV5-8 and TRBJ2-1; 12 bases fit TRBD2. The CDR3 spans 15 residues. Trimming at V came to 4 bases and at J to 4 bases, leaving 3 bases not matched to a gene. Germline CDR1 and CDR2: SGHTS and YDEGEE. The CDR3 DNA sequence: TGTGCCAGCAGCAAGACTAGCGGGGGATACAATGAGCAGTTCTTC. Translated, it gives CASSKTSGGYNEQFF.

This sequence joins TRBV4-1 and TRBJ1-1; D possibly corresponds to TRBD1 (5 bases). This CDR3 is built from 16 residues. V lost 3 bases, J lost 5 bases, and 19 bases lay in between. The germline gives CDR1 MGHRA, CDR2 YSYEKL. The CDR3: CASSHLGRGEKTEAFF. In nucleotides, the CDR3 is TGCGCCAGCAGCCACCTGGGAAGGGGCGAGAAGACTGAAGCTTTCTTT.

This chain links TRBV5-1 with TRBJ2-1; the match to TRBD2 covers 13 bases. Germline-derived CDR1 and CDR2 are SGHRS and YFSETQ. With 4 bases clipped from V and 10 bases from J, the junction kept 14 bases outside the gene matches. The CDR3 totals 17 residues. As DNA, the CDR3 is TGCGCCAGCAGCCCCAATACACTAGCGGGGGGGCCCAGGGAGCAGTTCTTC. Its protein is CASSPNTLAGGPREQFF.

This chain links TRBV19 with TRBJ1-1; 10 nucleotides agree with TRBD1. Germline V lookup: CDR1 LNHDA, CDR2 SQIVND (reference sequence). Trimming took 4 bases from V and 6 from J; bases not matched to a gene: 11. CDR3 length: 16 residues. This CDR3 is CASSTPGTGDFAEAFF. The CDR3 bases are TGTGCCAGTAGTACCCCCGGGACAGGGGATTTCGCTGAAGCTTTCTTT.

CDR3 DNA sequence: TGCGCCAGCAGTCCTTCTTGGGACAGCACGGGAGGGCTGTTTTTT. This gives the protein CASSPSWDSTGGLFF. The chain recombines TRBV4-1 with TRBJ1-4; 7 nucleotides line up with TRBD1. CDR3 length equals 15 residues. Looked up from germline, CDR1 is MGHRA and CDR2 is YSYEKL. V lost 6 bases, J lost 14 bases, and 18 bases stayed unmatched.

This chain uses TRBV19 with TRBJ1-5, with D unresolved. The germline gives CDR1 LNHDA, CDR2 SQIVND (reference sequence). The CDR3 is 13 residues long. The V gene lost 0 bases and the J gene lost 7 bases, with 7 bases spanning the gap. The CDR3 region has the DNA TGTGCCAGTAGTATAGAGACTGGACAGCCCCAGCATTTT. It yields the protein CASSIETGQPQHF.

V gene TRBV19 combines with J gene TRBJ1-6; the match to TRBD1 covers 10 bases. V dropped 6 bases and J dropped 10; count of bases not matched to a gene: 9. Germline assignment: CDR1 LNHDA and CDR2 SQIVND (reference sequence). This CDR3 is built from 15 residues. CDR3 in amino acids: CASRLDRGRFSPLHF. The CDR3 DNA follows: TGTGCCAGTAGGCTCGACAGGGGGCGCTTCTCACCCCTCCACTTT.

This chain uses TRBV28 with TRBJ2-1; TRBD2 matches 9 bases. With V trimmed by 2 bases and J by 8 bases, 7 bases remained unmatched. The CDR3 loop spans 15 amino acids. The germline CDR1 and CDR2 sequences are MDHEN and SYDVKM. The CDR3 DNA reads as TGTGCCAGCAGTTTAGCCGGCGGGGGGGCCCATGAGCAGTTCTTC. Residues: CASSLAGGGAHEQFF. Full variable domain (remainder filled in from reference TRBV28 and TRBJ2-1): DVKVTQSSRYLVKRTGEKVFLECVQDMDHENMFWYRQDPGLGLRLIYFSYDVKMKEKGDIPEGYSVSREKKERFSLILESASTNQTSMYLCASSLAGGGAHEQFFGPGTRLTVL.

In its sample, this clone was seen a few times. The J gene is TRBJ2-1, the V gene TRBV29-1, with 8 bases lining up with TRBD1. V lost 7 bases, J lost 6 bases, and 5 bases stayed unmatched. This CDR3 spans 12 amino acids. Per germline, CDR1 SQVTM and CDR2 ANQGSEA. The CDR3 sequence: CSADRAGNEQFF. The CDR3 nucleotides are TGCAGCGCGGACAGGGCGGGCAATGAGCAGTTCTTC.

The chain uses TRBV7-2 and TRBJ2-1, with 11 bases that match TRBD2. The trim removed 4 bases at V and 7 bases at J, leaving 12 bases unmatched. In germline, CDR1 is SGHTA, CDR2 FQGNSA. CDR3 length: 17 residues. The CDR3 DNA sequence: TGTGCCAGCAGCTCCTATAGCGGGGGGGCCATAGAGAATGAGCAGTTCTTC. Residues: CASSSYSGGAIENEQFF.

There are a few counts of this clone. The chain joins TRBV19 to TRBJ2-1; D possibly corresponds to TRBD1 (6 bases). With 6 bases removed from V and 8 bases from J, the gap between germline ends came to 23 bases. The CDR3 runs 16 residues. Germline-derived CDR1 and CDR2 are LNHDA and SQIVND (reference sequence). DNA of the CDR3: TGTGCCAGTAGCCCACAGGGACGTTCGGGGTACGATGAGCAGTTCTTC. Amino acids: CASSPQGRSGYDEQFF. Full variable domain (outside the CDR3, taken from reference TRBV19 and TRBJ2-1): DGGITQSPKYLFRKEGQNVTLSCEQNLNHDAMYWYRQDPGQGLRLIYYSQIVNDFQKGDIAEGYSVSREKKESFPLTVTSAQKNPTAFYLCASSPQGRSGYDEQFFGPGTRLTVL.

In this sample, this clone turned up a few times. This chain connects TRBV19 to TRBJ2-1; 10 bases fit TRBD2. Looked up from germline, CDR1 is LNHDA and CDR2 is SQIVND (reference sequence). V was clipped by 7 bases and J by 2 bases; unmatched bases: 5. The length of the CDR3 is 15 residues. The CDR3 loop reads CASTVAGGAYNEQFF. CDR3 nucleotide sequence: TGTGCCAGTACCGTAGCGGGGGGAGCCTACAATGAGCAGTTCTTC.

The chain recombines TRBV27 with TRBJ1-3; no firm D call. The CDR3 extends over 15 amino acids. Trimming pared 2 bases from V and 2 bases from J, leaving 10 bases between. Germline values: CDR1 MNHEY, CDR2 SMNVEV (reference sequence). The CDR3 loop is CASSLSMAAGNTIYF. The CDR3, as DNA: TGTGCCAGCAGTTTAAGTATGGCAGCTGGAAACACCATATATTTT.

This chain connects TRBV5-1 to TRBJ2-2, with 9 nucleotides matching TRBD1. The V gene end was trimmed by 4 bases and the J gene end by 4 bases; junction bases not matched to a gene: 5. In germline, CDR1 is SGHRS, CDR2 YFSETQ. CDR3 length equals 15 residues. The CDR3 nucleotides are TGCGCCAGCAGCAGCCGGACAGGGGTCACCGGGGAGCTGTTTTTT. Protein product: CASSSRTGVTGELFF.

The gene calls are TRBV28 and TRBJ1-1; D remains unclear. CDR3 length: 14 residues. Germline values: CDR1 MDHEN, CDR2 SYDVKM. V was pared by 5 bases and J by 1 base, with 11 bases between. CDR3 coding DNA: TGTGCCAGCAGTACCGCGGGGAGGAACACTGAAGCTTTCTTT. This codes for CASSTAGRNTEAFF.

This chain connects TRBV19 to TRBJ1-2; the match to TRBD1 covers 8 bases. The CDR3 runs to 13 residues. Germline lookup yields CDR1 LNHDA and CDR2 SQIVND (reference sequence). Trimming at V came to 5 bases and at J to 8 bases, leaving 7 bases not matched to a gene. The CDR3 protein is CASSSPQGAGYTF. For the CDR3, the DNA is TGTGCCAGTAGTTCTCCGCAGGGGGCAGGCTACACCTTC.

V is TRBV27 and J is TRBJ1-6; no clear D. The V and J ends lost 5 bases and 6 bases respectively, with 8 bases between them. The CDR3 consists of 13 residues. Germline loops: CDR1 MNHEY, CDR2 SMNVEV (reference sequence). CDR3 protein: CASSIAGNSPLHF. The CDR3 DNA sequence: TGTGCCAGCAGTATAGCTGGTAATTCACCCCTCCACTTT.

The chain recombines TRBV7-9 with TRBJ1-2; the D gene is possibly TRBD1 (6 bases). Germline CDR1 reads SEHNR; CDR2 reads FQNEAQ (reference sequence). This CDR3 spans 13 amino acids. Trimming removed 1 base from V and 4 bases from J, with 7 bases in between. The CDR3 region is CASSLVGGYGYTF. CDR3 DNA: TGTGCCAGCAGCTTAGTAGGGGGCTATGGCTACACCTTC.

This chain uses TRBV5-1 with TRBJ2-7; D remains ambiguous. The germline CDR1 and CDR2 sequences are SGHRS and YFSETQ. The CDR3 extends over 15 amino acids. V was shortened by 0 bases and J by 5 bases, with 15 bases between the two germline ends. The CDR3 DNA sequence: TGCGCCAGCAGCTTGGCCGGAGAAATACCCCACGAGCAGTACTTC. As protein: CASSLAGEIPHEQYF.

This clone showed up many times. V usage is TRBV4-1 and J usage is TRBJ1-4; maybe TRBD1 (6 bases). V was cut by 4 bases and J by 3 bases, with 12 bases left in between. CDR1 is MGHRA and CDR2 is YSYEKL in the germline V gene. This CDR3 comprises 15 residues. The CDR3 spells CASSPIWTANEKLFF. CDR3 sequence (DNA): TGCGCCAGCAGCCCAATTTGGACAGCTAATGAAAAACTGTTTTTT.

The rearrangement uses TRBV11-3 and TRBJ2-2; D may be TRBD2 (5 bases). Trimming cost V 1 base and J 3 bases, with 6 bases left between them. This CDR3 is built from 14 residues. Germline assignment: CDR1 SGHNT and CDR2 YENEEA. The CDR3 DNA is TGTGCCAGCAGCTTAGGGAGGTACACCGGGGAGCTGTTTTTT. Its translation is CASSLGRYTGELFF.

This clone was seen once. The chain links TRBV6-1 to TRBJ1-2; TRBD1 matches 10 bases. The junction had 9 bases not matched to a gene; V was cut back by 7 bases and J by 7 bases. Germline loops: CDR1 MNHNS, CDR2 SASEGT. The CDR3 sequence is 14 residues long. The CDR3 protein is CASIPGQGNTGYTF. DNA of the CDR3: TGTGCCAGCATTCCGGGACAGGGGAATACTGGCTACACCTTC.

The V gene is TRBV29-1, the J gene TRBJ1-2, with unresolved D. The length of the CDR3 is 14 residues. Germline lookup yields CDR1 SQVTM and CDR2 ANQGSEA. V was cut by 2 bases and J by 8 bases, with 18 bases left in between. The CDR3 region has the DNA TGCAGCGTTGAACGGATGAGCAGGAATGGGGGCTACACCTTC. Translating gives CSVERMSRNGGYTF.

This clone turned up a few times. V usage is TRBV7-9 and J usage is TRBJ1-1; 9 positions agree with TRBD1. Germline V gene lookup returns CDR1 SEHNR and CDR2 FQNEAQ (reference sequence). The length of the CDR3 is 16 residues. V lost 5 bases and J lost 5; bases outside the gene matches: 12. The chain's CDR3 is CASSKSWGQGWTEAFF. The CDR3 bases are TGTGCCAGCAGCAAAAGTTGGGGACAGGGATGGACTGAAGCTTTCTTT.